This T cell receptor (beta chain) is from a study of CD8 T cell repertoires and HIV-1 epitope variants. TCRdb's copy holds only in-frame clones and misses some; the assay was immunoSEQ multiplex PCR. The sample has roughly 5,000 clones, 50% to 70% seen once. The CDR3 loop spans 14 amino acids. V was pared by 2 bases and J by 6 bases, with 2 bases of the junction left unmatched. Per the germline V gene, CDR1 is MDHEN and CDR2 is SYDVKM. As regards this clone: Its antigen is undetermined.

Sequencing was done on a sample of cultured CD8+ T cells derived from PBMCs. This chain links TRBV28 with TRBJ2-1; TRBD2 matches at 9 bases. The receptor was isolated from a male donor with HIV. The CDR3 protein is CASSLAGGLNEQFF. CDR3 bases: TGTGCCAGCAGTTTAGCGGGGGGGCTCAATGAGCAGTTCTTC.